This entry features one TCR beta chain sequence. Its cognate antigen has yet to be identified. The input lacks base qualities; no much larger clone sits a single base away. This record comes from a study of control samples from healthy donors and cancer patients (dated by TCRdb to the early 2020s). The library was obtained by the immunoSEQ multiplex PCR assay. TCRdb carries this immuneACCESS record with in-frame sequences only. Its versions omit some clonotypes, under half of them owing to an unresolved V gene in the studies checked, with the rest unexplained. This sample gives around 84,000 clones in total; 91% of them show up just once. The ten largest account for approximately 15% of the sample. Sequenced material: blood. The TCR originated in a man younger than 40 in good health.

The DNA is as follows: TGCAGCGTTGAAGATCTTACTCGGGGGTTCATCAATCCTGATACGCAGTATTTT. Protein translation: CSVEDLTRGFINPDTQYF. This sequence uses TRBV29-1 and TRBJ2-3; TRBD2 could be the D gene, as 6 bases match. The CDR3 contains 18 residues, cysteine and phenylalanine counted. Only the CDR3 DNA stays, 54 bases, in frame from base 1. CDR1 and CDR2, looked up from the germline V gene, are SQVTM and ANQGSEA. At the junction V is shortened by 0 bases and J by 6 bases, with 25 bases in between.